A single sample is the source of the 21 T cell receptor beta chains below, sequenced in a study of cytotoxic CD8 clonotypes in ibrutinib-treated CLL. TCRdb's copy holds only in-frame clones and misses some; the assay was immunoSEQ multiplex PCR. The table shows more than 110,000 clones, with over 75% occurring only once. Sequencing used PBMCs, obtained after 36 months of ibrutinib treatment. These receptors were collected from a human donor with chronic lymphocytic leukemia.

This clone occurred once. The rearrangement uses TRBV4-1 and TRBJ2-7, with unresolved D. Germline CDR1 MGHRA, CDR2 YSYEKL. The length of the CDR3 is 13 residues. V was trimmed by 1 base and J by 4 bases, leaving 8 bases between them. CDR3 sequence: CASSQGQLYEQYF. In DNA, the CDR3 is TGCGCCAGCAGCCAAGGGCAGCTTTACGAGCAGTACTTC.

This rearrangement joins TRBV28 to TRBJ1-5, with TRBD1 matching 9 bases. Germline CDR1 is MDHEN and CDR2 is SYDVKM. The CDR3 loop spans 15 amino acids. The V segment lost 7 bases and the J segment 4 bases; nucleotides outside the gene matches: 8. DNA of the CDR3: TGTGCCAGCACCCCACAGGGGGCGCGGAATCAGCCCCAGCATTTT. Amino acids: CASTPQGARNQPQHF.

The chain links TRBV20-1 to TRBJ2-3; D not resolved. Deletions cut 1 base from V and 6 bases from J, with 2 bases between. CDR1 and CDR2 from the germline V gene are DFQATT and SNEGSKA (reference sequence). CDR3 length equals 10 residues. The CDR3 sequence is CSARVDTQYF. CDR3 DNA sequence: TGCAGTGCTAGAGTCGATACGCAGTATTTT.

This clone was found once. In nucleotides, the CDR3 is TGTGCCAGCAGTTACGGGGGGGCGTTGGAGACCCAGTACTTC. Its protein product is CASSYGGALETQYF. The chain has TRBV6-5 and TRBJ2-5, with TRBD2 as a possible D gene (7 bases). V lost 2 bases to trimming and J lost 5 bases, with 12 bases between them. The germline gives CDR1 MNHEY, CDR2 SVGAGI. This CDR3 has 14 residues.

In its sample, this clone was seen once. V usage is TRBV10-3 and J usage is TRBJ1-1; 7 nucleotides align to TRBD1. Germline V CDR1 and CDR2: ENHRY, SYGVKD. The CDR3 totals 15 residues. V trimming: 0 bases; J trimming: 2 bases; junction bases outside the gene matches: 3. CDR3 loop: CAISESGDRNTEAFF. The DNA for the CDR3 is TGTGCCATCAGTGAGTCGGGGGACAGAAACACTGAAGCTTTCTTT.

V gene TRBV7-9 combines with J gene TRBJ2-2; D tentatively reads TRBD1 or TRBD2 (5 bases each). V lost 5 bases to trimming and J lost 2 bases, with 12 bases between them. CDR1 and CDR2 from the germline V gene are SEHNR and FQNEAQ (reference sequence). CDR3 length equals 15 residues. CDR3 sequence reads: CASSPGRINTGELFF. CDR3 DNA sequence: TGTGCCAGCAGCCCGGGACGGATAAACACCGGGGAGCTGTTTTTT.

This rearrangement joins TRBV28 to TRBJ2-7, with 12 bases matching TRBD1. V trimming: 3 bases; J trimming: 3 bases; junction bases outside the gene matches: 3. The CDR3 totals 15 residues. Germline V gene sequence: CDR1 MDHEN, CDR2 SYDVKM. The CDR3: CASSLGQGANYEQYF. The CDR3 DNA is TGTGCCAGCAGTTTGGGACAGGGGGCAAACTACGAGCAGTACTTC.

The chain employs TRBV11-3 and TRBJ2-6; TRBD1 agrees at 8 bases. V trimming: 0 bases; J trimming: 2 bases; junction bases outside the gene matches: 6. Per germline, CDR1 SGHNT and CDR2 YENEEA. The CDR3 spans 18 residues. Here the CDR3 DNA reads TGTGCCAGCAGCTTAGATTCAAGACAGGGGCCTGGGGCCAACGTCCTGACTTTC. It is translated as CASSLDSRQGPGANVLTF.

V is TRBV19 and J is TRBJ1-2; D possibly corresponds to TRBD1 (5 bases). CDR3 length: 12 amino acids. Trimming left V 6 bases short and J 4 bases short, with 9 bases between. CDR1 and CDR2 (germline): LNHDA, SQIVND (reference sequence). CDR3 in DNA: TGTGCCAGTAGCTCTGACAGCTATGGCTACACCTTC. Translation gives CASSSDSYGYTF.

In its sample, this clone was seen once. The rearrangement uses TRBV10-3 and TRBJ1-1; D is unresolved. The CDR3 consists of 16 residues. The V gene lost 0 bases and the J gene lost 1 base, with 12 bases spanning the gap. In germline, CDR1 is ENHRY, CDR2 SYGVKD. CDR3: CAISESPISKNTEAFF. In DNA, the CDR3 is TGTGCCATCAGTGAGTCGCCCATATCCAAGAACACTGAAGCTTTCTTT.

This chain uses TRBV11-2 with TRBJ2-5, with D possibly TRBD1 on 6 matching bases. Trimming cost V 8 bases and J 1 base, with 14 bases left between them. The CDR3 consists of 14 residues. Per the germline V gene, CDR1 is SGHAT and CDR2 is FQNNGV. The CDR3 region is CASSQGYLQETQYF. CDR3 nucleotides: TGTGCCAGCTCACAGGGCTACCTCCAAGAGACCCAGTACTTC. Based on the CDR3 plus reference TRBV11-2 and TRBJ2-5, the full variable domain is EAGVAQSPRYKIIEKRQSVAFWCNPISGHATLYWYQQILGQGPKLLIQFQNNGVVDDSQLPKDRFSAERLKGVDSTLKIQPAKLEDSAVYLCASSQGYLQETQYFGPGTRLLVL.

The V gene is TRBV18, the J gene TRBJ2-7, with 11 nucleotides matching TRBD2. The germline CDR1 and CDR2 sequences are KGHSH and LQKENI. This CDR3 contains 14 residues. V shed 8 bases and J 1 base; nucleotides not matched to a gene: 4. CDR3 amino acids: CASAGTSGSYEQYF. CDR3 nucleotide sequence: TGTGCCAGCGCCGGGACTAGCGGTTCCTACGAGCAGTACTTC.

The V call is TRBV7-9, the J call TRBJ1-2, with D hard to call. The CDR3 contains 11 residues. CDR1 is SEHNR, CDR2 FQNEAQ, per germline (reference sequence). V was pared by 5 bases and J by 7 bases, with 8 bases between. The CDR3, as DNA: TGTGCCAGCAGCACCAATTTTGGCTACACCTTC. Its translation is CASSTNFGYTF.

CDR3 nucleotides: TGCAGCATCCAAACAGGGGGTAAATACGAGCAGTACTTC. Its protein product is CSIQTGGKYEQYF. The chain couples TRBV29-1 to TRBJ2-7, with TRBD1 identical over 8 bases. Trimming took 8 bases from V and 4 from J; bases not matched to a gene: 10. The germline V gene has CDR1 SQVTM and CDR2 ANQGSEA. The CDR3 contains 13 residues.

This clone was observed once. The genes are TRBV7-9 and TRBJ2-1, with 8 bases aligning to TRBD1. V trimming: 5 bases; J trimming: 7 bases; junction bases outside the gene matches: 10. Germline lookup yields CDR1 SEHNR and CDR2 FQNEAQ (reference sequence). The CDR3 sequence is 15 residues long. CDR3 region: CASSHGTGGGNEQFF. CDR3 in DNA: TGTGCCAGCAGCCATGGGACAGGCGGTGGAAATGAGCAGTTCTTC.

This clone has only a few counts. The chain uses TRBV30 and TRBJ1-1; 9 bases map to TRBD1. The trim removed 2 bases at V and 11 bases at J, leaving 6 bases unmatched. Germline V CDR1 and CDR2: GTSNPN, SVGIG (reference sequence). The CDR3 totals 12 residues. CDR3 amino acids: CAWSNRGPEAFF. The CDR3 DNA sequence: TGTGCCTGGAGTAACAGGGGGCCGGAGGCTTTCTTT.

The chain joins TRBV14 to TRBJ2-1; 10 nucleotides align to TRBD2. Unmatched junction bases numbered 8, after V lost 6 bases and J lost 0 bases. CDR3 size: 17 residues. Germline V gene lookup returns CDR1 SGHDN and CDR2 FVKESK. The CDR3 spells CASSLLAGSSSYNEQFF. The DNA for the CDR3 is TGTGCCAGCAGTTTACTAGCGGGATCAAGCTCCTACAATGAGCAGTTCTTC.

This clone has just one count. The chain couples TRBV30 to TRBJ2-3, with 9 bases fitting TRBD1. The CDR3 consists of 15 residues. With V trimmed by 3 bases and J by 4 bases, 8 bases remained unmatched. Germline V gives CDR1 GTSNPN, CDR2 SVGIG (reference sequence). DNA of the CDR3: TGTGCCTGGAGCTCCGGGACAGGGTCGTCAGATACGCAGTATTTT. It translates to CAWSSGTGSSDTQYF.

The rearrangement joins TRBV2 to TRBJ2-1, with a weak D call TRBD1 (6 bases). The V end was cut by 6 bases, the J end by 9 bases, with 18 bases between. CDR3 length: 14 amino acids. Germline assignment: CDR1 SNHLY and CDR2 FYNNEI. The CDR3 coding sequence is TGTGCCAGCAGCCTGAGGGGGAACTTCGGTGAGCAGTTCTTC. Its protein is CASSLRGNFGEQFF.

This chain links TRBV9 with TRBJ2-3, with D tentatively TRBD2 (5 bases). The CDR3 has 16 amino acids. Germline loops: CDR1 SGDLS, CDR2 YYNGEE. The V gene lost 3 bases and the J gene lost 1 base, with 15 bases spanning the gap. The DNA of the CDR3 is TGTGCCAGCAGCGGCCTGTCTAGCAAAGGCACAGATACGCAGTATTTT. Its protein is CASSGLSSKGTDTQYF.

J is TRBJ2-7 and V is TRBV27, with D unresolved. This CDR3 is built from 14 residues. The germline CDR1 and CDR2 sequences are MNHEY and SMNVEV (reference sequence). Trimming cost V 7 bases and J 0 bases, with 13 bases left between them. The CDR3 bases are TGTGCCAGCAACCCCTACAGAAGCTCCTACGAGCAGTACTTC. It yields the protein CASNPYRSSYEQYF.